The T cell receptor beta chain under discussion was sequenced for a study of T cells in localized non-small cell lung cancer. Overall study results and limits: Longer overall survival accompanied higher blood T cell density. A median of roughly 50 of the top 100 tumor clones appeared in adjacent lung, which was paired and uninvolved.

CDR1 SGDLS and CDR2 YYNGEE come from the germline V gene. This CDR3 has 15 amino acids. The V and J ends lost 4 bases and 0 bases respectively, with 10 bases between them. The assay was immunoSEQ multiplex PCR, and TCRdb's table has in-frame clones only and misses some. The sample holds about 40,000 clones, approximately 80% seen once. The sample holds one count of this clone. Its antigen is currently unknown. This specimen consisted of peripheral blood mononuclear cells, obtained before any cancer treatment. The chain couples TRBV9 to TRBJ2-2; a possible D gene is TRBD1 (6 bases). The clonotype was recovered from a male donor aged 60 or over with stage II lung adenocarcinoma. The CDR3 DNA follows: TGTGCCAGCAGCATACAGGGTTCGAACACCGGGGAGCTGTTTTTT. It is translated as CASSIQGSNTGELFF.